The clone carrying this T cell receptor (beta chain) was counted at least ten times. Antigen: not known. A universal primer site came from template switching; cDNA carried unique molecular identifiers. TCRdb passed the 5' RACE reads through MiXCR, listing each CDR3 protein once. The repertoire holds 500,000 or so distinct CDR3 sequences, with roughly an eighth as singletons. The sample originates from a study of identical twins. Whole-study results and caveats: Insertions were fewer in abundant cord blood beta clonotypes, whereas memory repertoires showed none of this pattern. Some out-of-frame alpha sequences were shared by twins, and these showed excess low generation probability.

This CDR3 is built from 14 residues. The V gene lost 5 bases and the J gene lost 9 bases, with 14 bases spanning the gap. Another study also made use of these data, one on yellow fever vaccine responses in identical twins.

The sample comprised CD4+ T cells sorted from blood. The rearrangement joins TRBV12-3 or TRBV12-4 to TRBJ1-6, with D hard to call. The sequence was collected from a woman aged 18 to 35 in good health. The CDR3 DNA reads TGTGCCAGCAGTATCAGGTTTGATGGTTCACCCCTCCACTTT. This encodes CASSIRFDGSPLHF.